A selection of T cell receptor beta chains follows, all from one sample in a study of cytomegalovirus exposure and HLA in healthy donors. The repertoire was sequenced with immunoSEQ multiplex PCR; TCRdb's copy has only in-frame clones and lacks some. This repertoire shows 95,000 to 150,000 clones, about 86% found once; its top ten account for approximately 2.2%. Sequenced sample: PBMCs. Receptors originate from a woman aged 40 to 50 in good health and CMV-seronegative. Both conserved end residues are part of each CDR3.

V gene	CDR3 protein
TRBV7-3	CASSLTGGDTEAFF
TRBV13	CASSFVAGQGPSGVGYEQYF
TRBV7-3	CASSLPGQHTEAFF
TRBV4-1	CASSQVGDSKGYTF
TRBV5-4	CASSPPGTNSGGYTF
TRBV6-5	CASSRGGGNQPQHF
TRBV5-1	CASSPTGGDLETQYF
TRBV5-1	CASSWNDLDTIYF
TRBV2	CASKASASDTQYF
TRBV5-1	CASSMPGLAHNEQFF
TRBV15	CATSRIGTGHNQPQHF
TRBV7-8	CASSSYSSGGAREQFF
TRBV5-6	CASSLAGGTNEKLFF
TRBV5-6	CASSPSVGGQPQHF
TRBV30	CAGADRNTIYF
TRBV5-1	CASSVGGTENIQYF
TRBV7-2	CASSLVGGGQGEAFF
TRBV29-1	CSALRGQSYEQYF
TRBV5-1	CASSTTGAGSGNTIYF
TRBV7-3	CASSLMASGSGADTQYF
TRBV4-2	CASSVRTSGKDTQYF
TRBV19	CASRSGGAGAGEPQHF
TRBV18	CASSPPRGTQYF
TRBV19	CASSPRDRTASTF
TRBV10-1	CASPGLAGGFKERYQETQYF
TRBV4-1	CASSPQGSEDTIYF
TRBV18	CASSPMGQGTSGANVLTF
TRBV9	CASSVVGQGGYGYTF
TRBV4-3	CASSQMNVAGGPGEQYF
TRBV28	CASRPGQKAVWTQYF
TRBV27	CASGPDTYYGYTF
TRBV6-4	CASSPWTGDNTEAFF
TRBV14	CASSQDVTQGEETQYF
TRBV7-9	CASSSGGGVQPQHF
TRBV27	CASSFRGADRIYGYTF
TRBV11-2	CASSLGASGGEAQYF
TRBV4-3	CASSQDRSQTPGGGYTF
TRBV7-8	CASSPRQGAEVISNQPQHF
TRBV5-4	CASSSLDRVGTDTQYF
TRBV18	CASSRGVQETQYF